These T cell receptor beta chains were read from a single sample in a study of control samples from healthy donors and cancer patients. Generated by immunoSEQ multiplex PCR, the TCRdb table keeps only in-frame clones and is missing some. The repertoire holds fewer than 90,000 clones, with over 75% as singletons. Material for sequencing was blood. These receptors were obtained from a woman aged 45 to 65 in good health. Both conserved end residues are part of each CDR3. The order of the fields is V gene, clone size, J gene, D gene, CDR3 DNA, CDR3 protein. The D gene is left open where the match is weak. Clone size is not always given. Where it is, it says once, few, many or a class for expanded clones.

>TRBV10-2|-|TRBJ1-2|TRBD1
TGCGCCAGCAGTACAGGGGTACTATGCTACACCTTC
CASSTGVLCYTF
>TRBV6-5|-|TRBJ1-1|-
TGTGCCAGCACCTCCAAGGGACAGAACACTGAAGCTTTCTTT
CASTSKGQNTEAFF
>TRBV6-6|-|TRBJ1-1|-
TGTGCCAGCAGTTACTCCGGAATGGGGACGCGCACTGAAGCTTTCTTT
CASSYSGMGTRTEAFF
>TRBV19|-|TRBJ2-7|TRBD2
TGTGCCAGTAGTATAAGCGAGGCTAGCGGGCGGCAGTACTTC
CASSISEASGRQYF
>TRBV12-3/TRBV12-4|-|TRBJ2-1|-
TGTGCCAGCAGTACCCGAGAGCAGTTCTTC
CASSTREQFF
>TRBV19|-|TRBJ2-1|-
TGTGCCAGTAGTAAACCGGGACACACGAGCTCCTACAATGAGCAGTTCTTC
CASSKPGHTSSYNEQFF
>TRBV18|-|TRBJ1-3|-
TGTGCCAGCTCGGTAGAGGTCCCCTCTGGAAACACCATATATTTT
CASSVEVPSGNTIYF
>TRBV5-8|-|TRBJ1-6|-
TGTGCCAGCAGGGAAAGCTCACCCCTCCACTTT
CASRESSPLHF
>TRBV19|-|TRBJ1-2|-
TGTGCCAGTACTCTAAAGGGGTCTAACTATGGCTACACCTTC
CASTLKGSNYGYTF
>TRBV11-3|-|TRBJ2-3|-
TGTGCCAGCAGCTCCAACACAGATACGCAGTATTTT
CASSSNTDTQYF
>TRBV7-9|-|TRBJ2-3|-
TGTGCCAGCAGCCCGGCCCCGGGACCTCCCAGCACAGATACGCAGTATTTT
CASSPAPGPPSTDTQYF
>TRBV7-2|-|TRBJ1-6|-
TGTGCCAGCAGCTTTTTACAGGGCATTTCACCCCTCCACTTT
CASSFLQGISPLHF
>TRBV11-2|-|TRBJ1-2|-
TGTGCCAGCAGCTCCGTCGAGGCTGGCTACACCTTC
CASSSVEAGYTF
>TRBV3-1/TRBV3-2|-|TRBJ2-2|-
TGTGCCAGCAGCCCGATCAGGGGGGGGACCGGGGAGCTGTTTTTT
CASSPIRGGTGELFF
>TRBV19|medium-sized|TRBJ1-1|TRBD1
TGTGCCAGTAGTAGGGGGACAGGAAACGAAGCTTTCTTT
CASSRGTGNEAFF
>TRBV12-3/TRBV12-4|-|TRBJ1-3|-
TGTGCCAGCAGTTTATGGAACACCATATATTTT
CASSLWNTIYF
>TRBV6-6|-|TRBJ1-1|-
TGTGCCAGCGGGGTAGGGGGACCTGAAGCTTTCTTT
CASGVGGPEAFF
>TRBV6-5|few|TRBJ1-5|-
TGTGCCAGCAGGGGGACAATTAATCAGCCCCAGCATTTT
CASRGTINQPQHF
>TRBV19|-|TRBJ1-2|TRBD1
TGTGCCAGTAGTACGGGGACAGGCAGGCCCTATGGCTACACCTTC
CASSTGTGRPYGYTF
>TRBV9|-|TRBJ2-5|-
TGTGCCAGCAGCGTAGGCAGACAGGGAGGGGAGACCCAGTACTTC
CASSVGRQGGETQYF
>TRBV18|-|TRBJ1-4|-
TGTGCCAGCTCAGTTCTTCCAACTAATGAAAAACTGTTTTTT
CASSVLPTNEKLFF
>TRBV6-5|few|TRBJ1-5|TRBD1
TGTGCCAGCAGTTCAGGGGGGAAAGGGAGCAATCAGCCCCAGCATTTT
CASSSGGKGSNQPQHF
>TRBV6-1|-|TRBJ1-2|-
TGTGCCAGCAGTGAAGTTGAAGGGCTTGGCTACACCTTC
CASSEVEGLGYTF
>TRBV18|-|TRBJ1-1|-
TGTGCCAGCTCACCGTCGAGACGGCAAACTGAAGCTTTCTTT
CASSPSRRQTEAFF
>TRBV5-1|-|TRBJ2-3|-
TGCGCCAGCAGCCAAGGACTTTCCAGTGATACGCAGTATTTT
CASSQGLSSDTQYF
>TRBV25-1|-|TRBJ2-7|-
TGTGCCAGCAGTGATTCCGGGATCAGCTACGAGCAGTACTTC
CASSDSGISYEQYF
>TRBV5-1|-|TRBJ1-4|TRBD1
TGCGCCAGCAGCGACGGGACAGTCAACCCAAAAAAACTGTTTTTT
CASSDGTVNPKKLFF
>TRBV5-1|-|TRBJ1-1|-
TGCGCCAGCAGACGCGGACAGCCCTCCATGAACACTGAAGCTTTCTTT
CASRRGQPSMNTEAFF
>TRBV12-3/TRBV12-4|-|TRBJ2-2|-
TGTGCCAGCAAAATTACCGGGGAGCTGTTTTTT
CASKITGELFF
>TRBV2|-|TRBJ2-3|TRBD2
TGTGCCAGCAGTGACTTTGGGACTAGCTATGGCACAGATACGCAGTATTTT
CASSDFGTSYGTDTQYF
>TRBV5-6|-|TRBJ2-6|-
TGTGCCAGCAGCCCGGATAGGGGCTCTGGGGCCAACGTCCTGACTTTC
CASSPDRGSGANVLTF
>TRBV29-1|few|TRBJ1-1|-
TGCAGCGTACTAAACAGAAACACTGAAGCTTTCTTT
CSVLNRNTEAFF
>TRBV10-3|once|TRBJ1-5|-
TGTGCCATCAAAGGGGGGGAGTACCAGCCCCAGCATTTT
CAIKGGEYQPQHF
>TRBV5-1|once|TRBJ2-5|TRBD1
TGCGCCAGCAGCTTGGGGACAGGGAGGCAAGAGACCCAGTACTTC
CASSLGTGRQETQYF
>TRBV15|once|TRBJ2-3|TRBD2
TGTGCCACCAGGCGGGGGACCATCGGGGGGGGCTTAGATACGCAGTATTTT
CATRRGTIGGGLDTQYF
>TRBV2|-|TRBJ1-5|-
TGTGCCAGCAGGTCGGAGGGGAGGCAGCCCCAGCATTTT
CASRSEGRQPQHF
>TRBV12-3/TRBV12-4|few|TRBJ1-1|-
TGTGCCAGCGCCGGGACGGTGCTTAATGAAGCTTTCTTT
CASAGTVLNEAFF
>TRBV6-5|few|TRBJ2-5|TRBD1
TGTGCCAGCAGTATGACGGGACAGGGGGTAGAGACCCAGTACTTC
CASSMTGQGVETQYF
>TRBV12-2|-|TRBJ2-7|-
TGTGCAAGTCGCTTCGGGACAGACTCCTACGAGCAGTACTTC
CASRFGTDSYEQYF
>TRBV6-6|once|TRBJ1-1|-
TGTGCCAGCAGTTTCAGGGACGGCGATGCTTTCTTT
CASSFRDGDAFF
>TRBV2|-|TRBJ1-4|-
TGTGCCAGCAGTAGAACCCTCTCGAATGAAAAACTGTTTTTT
CASSRTLSNEKLFF
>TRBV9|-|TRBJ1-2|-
TGTGCCAGCAGCAACCTCGGCGGAAACTATGGCTACACCTTC
CASSNLGGNYGYTF
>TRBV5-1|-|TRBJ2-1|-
TGCGCCAGCAGCTTTGACCCCCAGGGTAGCTCCTACAATGAGCAGTTCTTC
CASSFDPQGSSYNEQFF
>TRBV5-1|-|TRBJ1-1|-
TGCGCCAGCAGCTTGCTAGGGGATTCTGAAGCTTTCTTT
CASSLLGDSEAFF
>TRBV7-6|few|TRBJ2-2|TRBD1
TGTGCCAGCAGCCCCGGGACAGGGTACACCGGGGAGCTGTTTTTT
CASSPGTGYTGELFF
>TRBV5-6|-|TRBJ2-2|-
TGTGCCAGCAAATATTGGGACGAGGGGCCCGGGGAGCTGTTTTTT
CASKYWDEGPGELFF
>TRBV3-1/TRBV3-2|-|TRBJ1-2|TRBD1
TGTGCCAGCAGCCAAGAAGGATACAGGGGGTATGGCTACACCTTC
CASSQEGYRGYGYTF
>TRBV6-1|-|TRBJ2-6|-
TGTGCCAGCAGTGAGACAGGCCCAAGCTCTGGGGCCAACGTCCTGACTTTC
CASSETGPSSGANVLTF
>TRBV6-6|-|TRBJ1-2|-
TGTGCCAGCAGTTACTCAAGGGACACGGCTAACTATGGCTACACCTTC
CASSYSRDTANYGYTF
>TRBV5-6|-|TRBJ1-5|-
TGTGCCAGCAGCGGGATCAATCAGCCCCAGCATTTT
CASSGINQPQHF
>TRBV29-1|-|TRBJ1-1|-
TGCAGCGTTGAAGGACGCCTCGGCGAAGCTTTCTTT
CSVEGRLGEAFF
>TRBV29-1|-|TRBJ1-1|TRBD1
TGCAGCGTAAACAGGGGCCTGAACACTGAAGCTTTCTTT
CSVNRGLNTEAFF
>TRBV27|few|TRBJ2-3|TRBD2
TGTGCCAGCAGTTGGGCAGGGTTGGGACTAGCGGGGTTGGATACGCAGTATTTT
CASSWAGLGLAGLDTQYF
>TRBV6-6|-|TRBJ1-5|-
TGTGCCAGCAGTAAGGACGACAATAGCAATCAGCCCCAGCATTTT
CASSKDDNSNQPQHF
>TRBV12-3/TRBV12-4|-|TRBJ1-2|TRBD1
TGTGCCAGCAGCTGGGCAGGGGGCTATGGCTACACCTTC
CASSWAGGYGYTF